The 7 T cell receptor beta chains reported below all come from one sample, sequenced in a study of T cell responses to AZD1222 COVID-19 vaccine. The assay was immunoSEQ multiplex PCR, and TCRdb's table has in-frame clones only and misses some. In the table there are roughly 70,000 clones, about nine tenths of which are singletons. Here the sequenced sample was peripheral blood, taken 28 days after the second dose of the MenACWY control vaccine. Receptors originate from an adult who received the MenACWY meningococcal vaccine as a control.

The chain employs TRBV5-8 and TRBJ1-5; 8 bases agree with TRBD1. Looked up from germline, CDR1 is SGHTS and CDR2 is YDEGEE. The CDR3 length is 16 residues. Trimming cost V 1 base and J 2 bases; bases outside gene matches: 5. This CDR3 reads CASSLFQDRGNQPQHF. The CDR3 DNA follows: TGTGCCAGCAGCTTGTTCCAGGACAGGGGCAATCAGCCCCAGCATTTT. The full variable domain, completed using reference TRBV5-8 and TRBJ1-5, is EAGVTQSPTHLIKTRGQQATLRCSPISGHTSVYWYQQALGLGLQFLLWYDEGEERNRGNFPPRFSGRQFPNYSSELNVNALELEDSALYLCASSLFQDRGNQPQHFGDGTRLSIL.

The rearrangement links TRBV3-1 (or the pseudogene TRBV3-2) to TRBJ1-3, with D unclear. This CDR3 has 15 residues. Germline V gene sequence: CDR1 LGHDT, CDR2 YNNKEL (reference sequence). V was cut by 4 bases and J by 0 bases, with 10 bases left in between. The CDR3 nucleotides read TGTGCCAGCAGCCGCTCGACCGTCTCTGGAAACACCATATATTTT. Amino acid sequence: CASSRSTVSGNTIYF.

The genes are TRBV2 and TRBJ2-5; D ambiguous. Between the trimmed V and J ends, which lost 7 bases and 5 bases, there was a span of 8 bases. The CDR3 is 11 amino acids. The germline V gene encodes CDR1 SNHLY and CDR2 FYNNEI. For the CDR3, the DNA is TGTGCCAGCATAGTCATGGAGACCCAGTACTTC. This gives the protein CASIVMETQYF.

The V gene is TRBV19, the J gene TRBJ1-3; a weak D match, TRBD1 (6 bases). Trimming shortened V by 9 bases and J by 1 base, and 16 bases separated the two germline ends. CDR1 is LNHDA and CDR2 is SQIVND in the germline V gene (reference sequence). The length of the CDR3 is 15 residues. The CDR3 coding sequence is TGTGCCAGCCGGACAGCAGGGTCGTCTGGAAACACCATATATTTT. It is translated as CASRTAGSSGNTIYF.

This clone was seen only once. This rearrangement joins TRBV7-8 to TRBJ1-1, with D maybe TRBD1 (5 bases). V was shortened by 6 bases and J by 4 bases, with 15 bases between the two germline ends. The CDR3 sequence is 14 residues long. The V gene's germline CDR1 is SGHVS and CDR2 FQNEAQ. The CDR3 is CASRTTGSGTEAFF. The CDR3 DNA reads TGTGCCAGCAGAACCACAGGTTCCGGCACTGAAGCTTTCTTT.

The chain couples TRBV29-1 to TRBJ2-5; perhaps TRBD2 as D (7 bases). CDR1 is SQVTM, CDR2 ANQGSEA, per germline. Trimming removed 6 bases from V and 0 bases from J, with 20 bases in between. This CDR3 contains 16 residues. The CDR3 loop is CSVRAGRGQYQETQYF. The CDR3 coding sequence is TGCAGCGTAAGGGCGGGGCGGGGGCAGTACCAAGAGACCCAGTACTTC.

This chain links TRBV5-6 with TRBJ2-5; 8 bases match TRBD2. V lost 2 bases and J lost 1; bases outside the gene matches: 1. Germline CDR1 SGHDT, CDR2 YYEEEE. The CDR3 length is 14 residues. The CDR3 DNA follows: TGTGCCAGCAGCTTCGGACTAGCCCAAGAGACCCAGTACTTC. Translated: CASSFGLAQETQYF.